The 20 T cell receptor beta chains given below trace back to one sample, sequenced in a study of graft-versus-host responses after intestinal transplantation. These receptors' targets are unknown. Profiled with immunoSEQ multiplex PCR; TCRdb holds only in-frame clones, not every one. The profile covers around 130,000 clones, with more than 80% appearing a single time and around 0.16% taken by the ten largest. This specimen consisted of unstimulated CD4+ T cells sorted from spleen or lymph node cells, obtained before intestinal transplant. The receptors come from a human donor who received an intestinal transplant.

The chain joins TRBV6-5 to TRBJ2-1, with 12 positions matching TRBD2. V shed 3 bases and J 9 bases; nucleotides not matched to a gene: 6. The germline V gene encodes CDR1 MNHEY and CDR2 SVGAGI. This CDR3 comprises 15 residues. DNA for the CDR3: TGTGCCAGCAGTTATGTATCTAGCGGGGGGGGTGAGCAGTTCTTC. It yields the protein CASSYVSSGGGEQFF.

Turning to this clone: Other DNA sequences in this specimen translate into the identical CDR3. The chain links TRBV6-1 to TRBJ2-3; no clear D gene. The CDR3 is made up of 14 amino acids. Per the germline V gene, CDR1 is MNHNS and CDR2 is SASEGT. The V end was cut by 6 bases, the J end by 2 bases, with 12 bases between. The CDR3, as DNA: TGTGCCAGCAGGGTAGGCGGAAACACAGATACGCAGTATTTT. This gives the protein CASRVGGNTDTQYF.

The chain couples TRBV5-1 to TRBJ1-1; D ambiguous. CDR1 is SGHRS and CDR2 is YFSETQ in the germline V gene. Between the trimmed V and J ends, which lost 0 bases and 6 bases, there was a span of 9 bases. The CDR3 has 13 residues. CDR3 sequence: CASSLESKAEAFF. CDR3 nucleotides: TGCGCCAGCAGCTTGGAGTCGAAGGCTGAAGCTTTCTTT.

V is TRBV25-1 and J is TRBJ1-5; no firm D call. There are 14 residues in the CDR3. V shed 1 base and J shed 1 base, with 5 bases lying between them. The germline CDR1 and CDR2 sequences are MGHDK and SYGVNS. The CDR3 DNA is TGTGCCAGCAGTGAATCAGGCAGCAATCAGCCCCAGCATTTT. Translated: CASSESGSNQPQHF.

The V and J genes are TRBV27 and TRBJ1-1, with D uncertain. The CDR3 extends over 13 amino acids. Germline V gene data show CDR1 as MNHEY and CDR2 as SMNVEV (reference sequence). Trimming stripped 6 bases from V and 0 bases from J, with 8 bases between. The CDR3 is CASRAVVNTEAFF. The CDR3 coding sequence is TGTGCCAGCAGAGCCGTGGTGAACACTGAAGCTTTCTTT.

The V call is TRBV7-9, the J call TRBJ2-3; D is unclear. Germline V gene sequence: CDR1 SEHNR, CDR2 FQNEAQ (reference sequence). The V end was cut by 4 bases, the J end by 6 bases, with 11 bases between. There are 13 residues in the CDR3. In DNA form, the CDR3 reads TGTGCCAGCAGCTCCCAGTCCCGGGATACGCAGTATTTT. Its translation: CASSSQSRDTQYF.

The CDR3 is CASSVGGLNSGNTIYF. The DNA of the CDR3 is TGTGCCAGCAGCGTAGGCGGACTCAACTCTGGAAACACCATATATTTT. The genes are TRBV9 and TRBJ1-3; D remains ambiguous. This CDR3 contains 16 residues. Deletions cut 0 bases from V and 0 bases from J, with 10 bases between. Germline V gene data show CDR1 as SGDLS and CDR2 as YYNGEE.

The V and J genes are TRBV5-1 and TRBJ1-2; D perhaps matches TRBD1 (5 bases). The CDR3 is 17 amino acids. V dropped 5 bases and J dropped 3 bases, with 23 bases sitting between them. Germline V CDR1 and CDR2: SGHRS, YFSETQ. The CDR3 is CASSRGTLDDPYYGYTF. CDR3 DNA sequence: TGCGCCAGCAGTCGGGGGACTTTAGACGACCCTTACTATGGCTACACCTTC.

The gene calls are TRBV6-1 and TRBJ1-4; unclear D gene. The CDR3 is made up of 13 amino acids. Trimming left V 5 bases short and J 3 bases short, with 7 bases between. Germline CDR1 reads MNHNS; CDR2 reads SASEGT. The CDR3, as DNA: TGTGCCAGCAGTTGGAAGGCTAATGAAAAACTGTTTTTT. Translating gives CASSWKANEKLFF.

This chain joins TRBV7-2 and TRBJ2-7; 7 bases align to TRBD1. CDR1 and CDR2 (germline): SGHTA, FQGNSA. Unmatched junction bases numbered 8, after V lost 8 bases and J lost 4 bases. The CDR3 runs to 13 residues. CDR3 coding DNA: TGTGCCAGCCACCGGGACAGAAATTACGAGCAGTACTTC. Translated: CASHRDRNYEQYF.

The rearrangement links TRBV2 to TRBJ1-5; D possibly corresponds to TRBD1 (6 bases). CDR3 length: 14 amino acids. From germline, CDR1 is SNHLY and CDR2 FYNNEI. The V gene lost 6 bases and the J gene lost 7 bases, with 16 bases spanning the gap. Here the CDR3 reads CASSWTEGLQPQHF. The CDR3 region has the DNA TGTGCCAGCAGCTGGACAGAGGGTCTACAGCCCCAGCATTTT.

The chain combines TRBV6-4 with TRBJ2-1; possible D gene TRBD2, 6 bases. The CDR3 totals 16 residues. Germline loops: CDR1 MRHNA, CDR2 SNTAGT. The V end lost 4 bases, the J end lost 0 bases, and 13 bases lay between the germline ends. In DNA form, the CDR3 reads TGTGCCAGCAGTGCCCTTTTCGGGAGCTCCTACAATGAGCAGTTCTTC. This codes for CASSALFGSSYNEQFF.

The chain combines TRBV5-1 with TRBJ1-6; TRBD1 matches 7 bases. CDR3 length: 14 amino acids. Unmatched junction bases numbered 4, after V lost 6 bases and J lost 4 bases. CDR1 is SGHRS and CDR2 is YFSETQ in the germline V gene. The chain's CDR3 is CASTKGAYNSPLHF. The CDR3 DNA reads TGCGCCAGCACGAAGGGGGCTTATAATTCACCCCTCCACTTT.

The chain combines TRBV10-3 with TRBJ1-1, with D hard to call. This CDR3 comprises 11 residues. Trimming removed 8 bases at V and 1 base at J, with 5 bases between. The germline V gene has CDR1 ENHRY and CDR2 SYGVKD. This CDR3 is CAIGWNTEAFF. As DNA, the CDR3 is TGTGCCATCGGGTGGAACACTGAAGCTTTCTTT.

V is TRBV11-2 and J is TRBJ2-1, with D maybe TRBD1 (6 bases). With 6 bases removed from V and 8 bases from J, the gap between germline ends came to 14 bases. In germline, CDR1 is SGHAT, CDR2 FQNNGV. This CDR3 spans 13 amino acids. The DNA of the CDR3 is TGTGCCAGCAGATTAACACCAGGGGATGAGCAGTTCTTC. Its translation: CASRLTPGDEQFF.

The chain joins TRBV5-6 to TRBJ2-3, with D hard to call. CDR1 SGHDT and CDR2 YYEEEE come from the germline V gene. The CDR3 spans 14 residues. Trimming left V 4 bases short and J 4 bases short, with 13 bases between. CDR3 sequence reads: CASSRWWLADTQYF. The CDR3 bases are TGTGCCAGCAGCCGTTGGTGGTTGGCAGATACGCAGTATTTT.

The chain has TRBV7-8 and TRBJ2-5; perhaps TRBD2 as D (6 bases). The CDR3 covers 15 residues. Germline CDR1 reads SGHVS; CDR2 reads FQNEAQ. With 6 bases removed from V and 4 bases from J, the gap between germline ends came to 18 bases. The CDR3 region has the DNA TGTGCCAGCAGTAACCGTAGACTAGTCACAGAGACCCAGTACTTC. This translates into CASSNRRLVTETQYF.

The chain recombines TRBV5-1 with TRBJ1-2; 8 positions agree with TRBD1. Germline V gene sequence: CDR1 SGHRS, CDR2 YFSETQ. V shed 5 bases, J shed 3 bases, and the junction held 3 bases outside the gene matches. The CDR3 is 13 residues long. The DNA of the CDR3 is TGCGCCAGCAGGCCGACAGGGGACTATGGCTACACCTTC. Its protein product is CASRPTGDYGYTF.

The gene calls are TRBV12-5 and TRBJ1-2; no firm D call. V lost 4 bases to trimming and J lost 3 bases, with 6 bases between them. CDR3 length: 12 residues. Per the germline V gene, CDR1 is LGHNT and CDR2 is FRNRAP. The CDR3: CASGSQHYGYTF. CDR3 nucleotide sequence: TGTGCTAGTGGTTCACAGCACTATGGCTACACCTTC.

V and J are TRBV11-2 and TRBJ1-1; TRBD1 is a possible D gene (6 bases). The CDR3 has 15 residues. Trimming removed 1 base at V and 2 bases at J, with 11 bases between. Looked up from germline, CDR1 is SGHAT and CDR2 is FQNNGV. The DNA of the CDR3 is TGTGCCAGCAGCTTAGTGGGGGGCCGAAACACTGAAGCTTTCTTT. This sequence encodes CASSLVGGRNTEAFF. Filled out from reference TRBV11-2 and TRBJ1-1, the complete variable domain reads EAGVAQSPRYKIIEKRQSVAFWCNPISGHATLYWYQQILGQGPKLLIQFQNNGVVDDSQLPKDRFSAERLKGVDSTLKIQPAKLEDSAVYLCASSLVGGRNTEAFFGQGTRLTVV.